What follows are 23 T cell receptor beta chains derived from one specimen sequenced in a study of cytomegalovirus exposure and HLA in healthy donors (dated by TCRdb to 2015 to 2018). Library prep was done by the immunoSEQ multiplex PCR assay. In its TCRdb copy, this immuneACCESS table keeps in-frame sequences only and misses some clones. Where compared with another copy, unresolved V genes explain less than half of these, and the others have no known cause. This sample gives around 300,000 clones in total; roughly 87% of them show up just once. The ten most abundant clones make up approximately 1% of the sample. The sample comprised PBMCs. The receptors originated from a woman in her twenties or thirties in good health and CMV-seropositive.

The genes are TRBV28 and TRBJ1-2; 7 bases fit TRBD1. Germline values: CDR1 MDHEN, CDR2 SYDVKM. The CDR3 sequence is 15 residues long. J gave up 4 bases and V 5 bases, and 10 bases lay outside the gene matches. The CDR3 reads CASSPQGGGVYGYTF. The CDR3 bases are TGTGCCAGCAGTCCCCAGGGAGGGGGCGTCTATGGCTACACCTTC.

This clone was counted a single time. The chain employs TRBV7-2 and TRBJ1-2; D not resolved. V dropped 4 bases and J dropped 6 bases, with 12 bases sitting between them. This CDR3 is 13 amino acids long. Looked up from germline, CDR1 is SGHTA and CDR2 is FQGNSA. For the CDR3, the DNA is TGTGCCAGCAGCTCCCCCCCTGTGGATGGCTACACCTTC. Protein product: CASSSPPVDGYTF.

The chain recombines TRBV11-2 with TRBJ2-5, with TRBD2 identical over 9 bases. Trimming at V came to 2 bases and at J to 1 base, leaving 2 bases not matched to a gene. Germline CDR1 SGHAT, CDR2 FQNNGV. CDR3 length: 15 amino acids. The CDR3 sequence: CASSLLAGFQETQYF. In nucleotides, the CDR3 is TGTGCCAGCAGCTTACTAGCGGGGTTCCAAGAGACCCAGTACTTC.

CDR3 DNA: TGTGCCAGCAGCCCCCGGGGTTTGGCCCAGCATTTT. It specifies CASSPRGLAQHF. V usage is TRBV7-2 and J usage is TRBJ1-5; no reliable D call. The germline gives CDR1 SGHTA, CDR2 FQGNSA. CDR3 size: 12 residues. V dropped 5 bases and J dropped 11 bases, with 13 bases sitting between them.

The chain combines TRBV5-4 with TRBJ2-5; 7 bases align to TRBD2. The CDR3 spans 17 residues. The trim removed 2 bases at V and 1 base at J, leaving 11 bases unmatched. In germline, CDR1 is SGHNT, CDR2 YYREEE (reference sequence). The CDR3 loop reads CASSFGVLAEPQETQYF. The CDR3, as DNA: TGTGCCAGCAGCTTCGGGGTGCTAGCGGAGCCCCAAGAGACCCAGTACTTC.

The chain couples TRBV30 to TRBJ1-3; no clear D gene. The CDR3 contains 14 residues. Trimming cost V 5 bases and J 0 bases, with 11 bases left between them. Germline values: CDR1 GTSNPN, CDR2 SVGIG (reference sequence). The chain's CDR3 is CAWADGISGNTIYF. The CDR3 DNA reads as TGTGCCTGGGCAGACGGGATCTCTGGAAACACCATATATTTT. Looking up the rest from reference TRBV30 and TRBJ1-3 gives the full variable domain: SQTIHQWPATLVQPVGSPLSLECTVEGTSNPNLYWYRQAAGRGLQLLFYSVGIGQISSEVPQNLSASRPQDRQFILSSKKLLLSDSGFYLCAWADGISGNTIYFGEGSWLTVV.

The genes are TRBV19 and TRBJ2-5, with D tentatively TRBD1 or TRBD2 (5 bases each). The V gene's germline CDR1 is LNHDA and CDR2 SQIVND (reference sequence). The V and J ends lost 6 bases and 4 bases respectively, with 12 bases between them. This CDR3 is 13 amino acids long. As DNA, the CDR3 is TGTGCCAGTAGGCCAGGGAGTGGAGAGACCCAGTACTTC. Residues: CASRPGSGETQYF.

The chain employs TRBV11-2 and TRBJ2-3; TRBD2 matches 7 bases. Per germline, CDR1 SGHAT and CDR2 FQNNGV. V shed 3 bases and J 1 base; nucleotides not matched to a gene: 1. The CDR3 extends over 14 amino acids. CDR3 amino acids: CASSLAGGTDTQYF. The CDR3 DNA reads as TGTGCCAGCAGCTTGGCGGGGGGCACAGATACGCAGTATTTT.

The chain employs TRBV7-9 and TRBJ2-7, with D hard to call. This CDR3 is 15 amino acids long. Germline lookup yields CDR1 SEHNR and CDR2 FQNEAQ (reference sequence). Trimming cost V 1 base and J 5 bases, with 15 bases left between them. CDR3 DNA: TGTGCCAGCAGCTTAGGGCCGGGCCGAGCCGACGAGCAGTACTTC. It codes for CASSLGPGRADEQYF.

This clone was detected only a few times. The J gene is TRBJ1-1, the V gene TRBV30, with D tentatively TRBD1 (6 bases). From germline, CDR1 is GTSNPN and CDR2 SVGIG (reference sequence). The ends were cut back, 4 bases at V and 1 base at J, with 10 bases in the middle. The CDR3 runs 13 residues. CDR3 sequence: CAWNIQGNTEAFF. CDR3 DNA sequence: TGTGCCTGGAACATACAGGGGAACACTGAAGCTTTCTTT. Drawing the rest from reference TRBV30 and TRBJ1-1, the complete variable domain is SQTIHQWPATLVQPVGSPLSLECTVEGTSNPNLYWYRQAAGRGLQLLFYSVGIGQISSEVPQNLSASRPQDRQFILSSKKLLLSDSGFYLCAWNIQGNTEAFFGQGTRLTVV.

The rearrangement links TRBV27 to TRBJ2-5, with TRBD2 matching 11 bases. The CDR3 runs to 16 residues. V lost 3 bases to trimming and J lost 3 bases; unmatched junction nucleotides: 6. Germline V gives CDR1 MNHEY, CDR2 SMNVEV (reference sequence). Here the CDR3 DNA reads TGTGCCAGCAGTTTGGGACTAGCGGCTAATAAAGAGACCCAGTACTTC. The encoded protein is CASSLGLAANKETQYF.

The chain couples TRBV6-1 to TRBJ1-2, with a tentative D call TRBD1 (6 bases). The germline CDR1 and CDR2 sequences are MNHNS and SASEGT. This CDR3 has 14 residues. Trimming left V 7 bases short and J 2 bases short, with 14 bases between. CDR3 sequence: CASTMDSPNYGYTF. CDR3 DNA sequence: TGTGCCAGCACCATGGACAGCCCCAACTATGGCTACACCTTC.

The gene calls are TRBV29-1 and TRBJ1-2, with D perhaps matching TRBD1 (5 bases). Deletions cut 7 bases from V and 7 bases from J, with 19 bases between. Germline V gene sequence: CDR1 SQVTM, CDR2 ANQGSEA. The CDR3 runs to 13 residues. CDR3 sequence: CSAPGLAGLGYTF. DNA of the CDR3: TGCAGCGCACCGGGACTAGCTGGCCTTGGCTACACCTTC.

The chain couples TRBV5-1 to TRBJ1-1, with a possible D match to TRBD1 (5 bases). CDR1 and CDR2 from the germline V gene are SGHRS and YFSETQ. V was cut by 2 bases and J by 5 bases, with 13 bases left in between. CDR3 length: 14 amino acids. The CDR3 loop is CASSLVPQGTEAFF. The CDR3 coding sequence is TGCGCCAGCAGCTTAGTCCCTCAGGGAACTGAAGCTTTCTTT.

The chain recombines TRBV28 with TRBJ1-5, with no clear D. The V gene's germline CDR1 is MDHEN and CDR2 SYDVKM. CDR3 length equals 15 residues. With 1 base removed from V and 4 bases from J, the gap between germline ends came to 11 bases. The DNA for the CDR3 is TGTGCCAGCAGTTTATTGCCCTGGATTAATCAGCCCCAGCATTTT. Translation: CASSLLPWINQPQHF.

The chain links TRBV6-5 to TRBJ1-3, with 11 bases fitting TRBD1. CDR3 size: 16 residues. Trimming cost V 4 bases and J 5 bases; bases outside gene matches: 7. Germline V gene lookup returns CDR1 MNHEY and CDR2 SVGAGI. This CDR3 is CASSSARTGGRNTIYF. The CDR3, as DNA: TGTGCCAGCAGTTCGGCGAGGACAGGGGGCAGAAACACCATATATTTT.

This rearrangement joins TRBV5-1 to TRBJ2-5; 7 positions match TRBD1. The CDR3 extends over 14 amino acids. Germline CDR1 SGHRS, CDR2 YFSETQ. With 9 bases clipped from V and 0 bases from J, the junction kept 8 bases outside the gene matches. The CDR3 is CATYSTGDQETQYF. For the CDR3, the DNA is TGCGCCACCTACTCCACAGGGGACCAAGAGACCCAGTACTTC.

V gene TRBV5-1 combines with J gene TRBJ1-2; 10 bases are shared with TRBD1. The CDR3 has 16 residues. CDR1 and CDR2 (germline): SGHRS, YFSETQ. V was pared by 0 bases and J by 3 bases, with 5 bases of the junction left unmatched. CDR3 DNA sequence: TGCGCCAGCAGCTTGGGTCTGGGGACAGGGGACTATGGCTACACCTTC. Translation: CASSLGLGTGDYGYTF.

The V and J genes are TRBV6-5 and TRBJ2-7; the match to TRBD2 covers 8 bases. Trimming cost V 6 bases and J 4 bases; bases outside gene matches: 5. The germline gives CDR1 MNHEY, CDR2 SVGAGI. This CDR3 is 13 amino acids long. CDR3: CASSRGLDYEQYF. CDR3 bases: TGTGCCAGCAGCCGGGGACTAGATTACGAGCAGTACTTC.

The J gene is TRBJ2-5, the V gene TRBV5-1, with D unclear. Trimming removed 5 bases at V and 7 bases at J, with 18 bases between. This CDR3 is built from 14 residues. In germline, CDR1 is SGHRS, CDR2 YFSETQ. As DNA, the CDR3 is TGCGCCAGCAGAGTGGACGTGCCGCTCCGGACCCAGTACTTC. Translating gives CASRVDVPLRTQYF.

The rearrangement uses TRBV9 and TRBJ2-1, with a tentative D call TRBD1 (6 bases). Germline V CDR1 and CDR2: SGDLS, YYNGEE. CDR3 size: 15 residues. With 3 bases removed from V and 3 bases from J, the gap between germline ends came to 13 bases. The CDR3 region is CASSESGVGYNEQFF. Written as DNA, the CDR3 is TGTGCCAGCAGCGAGTCAGGGGTAGGCTACAATGAGCAGTTCTTC.

V usage is TRBV5-6 and J usage is TRBJ2-7, with 8 bases aligning to TRBD1. This CDR3 contains 16 residues. Germline CDR1 is SGHDT and CDR2 is YYEEEE. Trimming at V came to 4 bases and at J to 0 bases, leaving 9 bases not matched to a gene. The CDR3, as DNA: TGTGCCAGCAGCGCGGACAGGGTATCCCCCTCCTACGAGCAGTACTTC. The encoded protein is CASSADRVSPSYEQYF.

V gene TRBV6-1 combines with J gene TRBJ2-7; 8 bases agree with TRBD1. This CDR3 is 15 amino acids long. J was trimmed by 0 bases and V by 11 bases; bases with no gene match: 12. Germline V gene sequence: CDR1 MNHNS, CDR2 SASEGT. The CDR3 protein is CAVQDGGQVSYEQYF. CDR3 in DNA: TGTGCCGTGCAAGACGGGGGACAGGTCTCCTACGAGCAGTACTTC.